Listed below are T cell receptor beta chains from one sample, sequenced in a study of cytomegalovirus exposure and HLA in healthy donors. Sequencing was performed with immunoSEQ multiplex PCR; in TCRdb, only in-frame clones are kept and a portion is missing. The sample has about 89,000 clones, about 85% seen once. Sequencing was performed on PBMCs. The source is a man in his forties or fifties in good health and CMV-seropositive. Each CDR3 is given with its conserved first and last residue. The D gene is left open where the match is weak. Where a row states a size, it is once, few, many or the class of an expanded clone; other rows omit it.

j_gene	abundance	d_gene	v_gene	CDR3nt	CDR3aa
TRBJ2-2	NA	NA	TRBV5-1	TGCGCCAGCAGCGGTGGAGCCCCCGGGGAGCTGTTTTTT	CASSGGAPGELFF
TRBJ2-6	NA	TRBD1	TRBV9	TGTGCCAGCAGCGCGACAGGGAATTGGAATCCTGGGGCCAACGTCCTGACTTTC	CASSATGNWNPGANVLTF
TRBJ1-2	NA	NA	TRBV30	TGTGCCTGGAGTTTCCAGGACTATGGCTACACCTTC	CAWSFQDYGYTF
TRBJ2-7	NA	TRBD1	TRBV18	TGTGCCAGCTCACCGACAGGGGGCGTCCCCTACGAGCAGTACTTC	CASSPTGGVPYEQYF
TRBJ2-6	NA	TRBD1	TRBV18	TGTGCCAGCTCCCCGGACAGGGGGCGCCTTGGGGCCAACGTCCTGACTTTC	CASSPDRGRLGANVLTF
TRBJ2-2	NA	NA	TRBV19	TGTGCCAGTAGTTCCTCGGGAACGAACACCGGGGAGCTGTTTTTT	CASSSSGTNTGELFF
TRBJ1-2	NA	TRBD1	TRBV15	TGTGCCACCAGCAGAGGTGGGACAGGGGGCGCGGGCTACACCTTC	CATSRGGTGGAGYTF
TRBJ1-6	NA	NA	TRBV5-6	TGTGCCAGCAGCTTGGCGGTCTCACCCCTCCACTTT	CASSLAVSPLHF
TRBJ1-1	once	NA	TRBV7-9	TGTTCCAGCAGCTTAGAACCCCTCGGAGCTTTCTTT	CSSSLEPLGAFF
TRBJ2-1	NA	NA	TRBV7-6	TGTGCCAGCGCTGGTATCGAGGGCAACAATGAGCAGTTCTTC	CASAGIEGNNEQFF
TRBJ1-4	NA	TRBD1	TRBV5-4	TGTGCCAGCAGCTCGAACAGGGGATTAAATGAAAAACTGTTTTTT	CASSSNRGLNEKLFF
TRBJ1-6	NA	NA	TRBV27	TGTGCCAGCAGGGGGGGGCATTCACCCCTCCACTTT	CASRGGHSPLHF
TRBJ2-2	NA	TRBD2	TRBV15	TGTGCCACCAGCAGAGCCTCCAGGACACTAGCGGGGGAGAACACCGGGGAGCTGTTTTTT	CATSRASRTLAGENTGELFF
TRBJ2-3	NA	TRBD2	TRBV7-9	TGTGCCAGCAGCTTCGACGGGGGGGCTAGCACAGATACGCAGTATTTT	CASSFDGGASTDTQYF
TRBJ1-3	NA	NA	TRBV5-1	TGCGCCAGCAGCTTGGCTGGGGGGTCTGGAAACACCATATATTTT	CASSLAGGSGNTIYF
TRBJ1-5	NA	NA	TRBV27	TGTGCCAGCAGGGGGGGTTTTAGCAATCAGCCCCAGCATTTT	CASRGGFSNQPQHF